The T cell receptor (beta chain) under discussion was sequenced for a study of early T cells in non-severe SARS-CoV-2 infection. Background on the study: Bulk RNA isolated from unsorted whole blood underwent sequencing; chains were not paired.

TCRdb independently ran MiXCR on the 5' RACE reads; one entry per CDR3 protein. The profile shows 45,000 or so distinct CDR3 sequences, about 25% of them singletons. In germline, CDR1 is LGHNA, CDR2 YSLEER. With 5 bases removed from V and 0 bases from J, the gap between germline ends came to 13 bases. CDR3 length: 16 amino acids. The sequencing used whole blood, collected at baseline. V is TRBV4-3 and J is TRBJ1-4; no definite D call. The receptor's source is an adult who was a healthcare worker with PCR-confirmed SARS-CoV-2 infection or an uninfected control (not recorded which). CDR3 protein: CASSMAAAATNEKLFF. The CDR3 DNA reads TGCGCCAGCAGCATGGCCGCGGCAGCAACTAATGAAAAACTGTTTTTT.